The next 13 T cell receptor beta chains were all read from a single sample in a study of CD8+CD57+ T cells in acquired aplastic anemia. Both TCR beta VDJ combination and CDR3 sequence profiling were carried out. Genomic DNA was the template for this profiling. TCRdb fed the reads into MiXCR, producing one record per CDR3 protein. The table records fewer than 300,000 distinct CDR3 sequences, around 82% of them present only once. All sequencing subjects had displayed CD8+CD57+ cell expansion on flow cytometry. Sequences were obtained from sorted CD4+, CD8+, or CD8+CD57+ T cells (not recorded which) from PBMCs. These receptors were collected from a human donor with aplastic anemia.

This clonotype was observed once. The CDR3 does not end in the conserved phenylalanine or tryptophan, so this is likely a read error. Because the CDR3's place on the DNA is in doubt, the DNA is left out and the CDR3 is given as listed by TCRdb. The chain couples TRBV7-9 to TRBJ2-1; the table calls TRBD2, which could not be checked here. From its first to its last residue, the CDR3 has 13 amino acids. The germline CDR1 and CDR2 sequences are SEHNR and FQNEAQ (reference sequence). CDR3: CASSASDTQYYGP.

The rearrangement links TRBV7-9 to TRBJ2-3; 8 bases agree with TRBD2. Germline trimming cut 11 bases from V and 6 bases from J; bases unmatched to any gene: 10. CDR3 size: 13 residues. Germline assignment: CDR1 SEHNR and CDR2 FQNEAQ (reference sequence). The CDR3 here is CAGQGGGTDTQYF. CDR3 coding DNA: TGTGCCGGCCAGGGCGGGGGGACGGATACGCAGTATTTT. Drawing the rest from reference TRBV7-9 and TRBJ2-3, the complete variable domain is DTGVSQNPRHKITKRGQNVTFRCDPISEHNRLYWYRQTLGQGPEFLTYFQNEAQLEKSRLLSDRFSAERPKGSFSTLEIQRTEQGDSAMYLCAGQGGGTDTQYFGPGTRLTVL.

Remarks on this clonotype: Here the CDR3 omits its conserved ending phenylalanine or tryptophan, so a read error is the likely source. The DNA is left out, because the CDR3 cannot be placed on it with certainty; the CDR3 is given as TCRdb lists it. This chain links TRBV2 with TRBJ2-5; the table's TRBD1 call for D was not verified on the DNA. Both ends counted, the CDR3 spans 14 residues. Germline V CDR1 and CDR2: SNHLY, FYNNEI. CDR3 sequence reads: CASSFHPEGTALYY.

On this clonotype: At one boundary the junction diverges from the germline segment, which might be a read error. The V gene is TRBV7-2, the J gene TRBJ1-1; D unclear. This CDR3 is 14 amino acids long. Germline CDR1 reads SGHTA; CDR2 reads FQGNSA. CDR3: CASSHVIAEPQYVF. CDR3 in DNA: TGTGCCAGCAGCCACGTGATCGCGGAGCCTCAATACGTCTTT.

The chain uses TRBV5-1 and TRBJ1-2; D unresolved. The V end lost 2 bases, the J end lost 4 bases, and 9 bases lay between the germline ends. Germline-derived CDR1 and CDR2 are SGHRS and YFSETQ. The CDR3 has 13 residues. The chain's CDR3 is CASSLPGRYGYTF. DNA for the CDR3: TGCGCCAGCAGCTTACCAGGCCGCTATGGCTACACCTTC.

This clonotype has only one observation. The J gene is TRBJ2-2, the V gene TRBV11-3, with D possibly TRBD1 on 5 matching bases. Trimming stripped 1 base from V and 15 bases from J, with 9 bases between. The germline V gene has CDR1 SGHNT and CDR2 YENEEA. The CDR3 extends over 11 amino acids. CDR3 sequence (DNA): TGTGCCAGCAGCTTAGTTGTGACAGTGTTTTTT. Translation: CASSLVVTVFF.

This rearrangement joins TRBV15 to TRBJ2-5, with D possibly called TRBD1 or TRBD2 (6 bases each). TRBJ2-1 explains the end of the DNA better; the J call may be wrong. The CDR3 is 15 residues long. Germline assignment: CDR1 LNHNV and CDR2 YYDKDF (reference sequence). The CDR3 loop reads CATSRDGGPADEQFF. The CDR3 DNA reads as TGTGCCACCAGCAGAGACGGGGGCCCGGCGGATGAGCAGTTCTTC.

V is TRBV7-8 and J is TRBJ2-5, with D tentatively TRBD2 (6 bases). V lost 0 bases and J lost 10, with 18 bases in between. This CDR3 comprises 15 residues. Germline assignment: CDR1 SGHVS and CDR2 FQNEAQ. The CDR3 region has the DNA TGTGCCAGCAGCTTAGCGGGAGGTACAAATACGCACCAGTACTTC. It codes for CASSLAGGTNTHQYF.

Here the CDR3 reads CASSTSGAIQETQYF. CDR3 DNA sequence: TGTGCCAGCTCCACTAGCGGGGCTATCCAAGAGACCCAGTACTTC. This chain links TRBV7-3 with TRBJ2-5; TRBD2 agrees at 10 bases. This CDR3 region has 15 residues. Germline V gene sequence: CDR1 SGHTA, CDR2 FQGTGA. The V segment lost 8 bases and the J segment 1 base; nucleotides outside the gene matches: 7.

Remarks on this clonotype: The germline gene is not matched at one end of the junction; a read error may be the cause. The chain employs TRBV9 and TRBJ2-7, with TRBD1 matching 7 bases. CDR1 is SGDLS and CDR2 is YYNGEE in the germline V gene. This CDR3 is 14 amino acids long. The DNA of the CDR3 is TGTGCCAGCAGCCAAGGGGGAACAGGGGACAACACGGACTTC. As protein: CASSQGGTGDNTDF.

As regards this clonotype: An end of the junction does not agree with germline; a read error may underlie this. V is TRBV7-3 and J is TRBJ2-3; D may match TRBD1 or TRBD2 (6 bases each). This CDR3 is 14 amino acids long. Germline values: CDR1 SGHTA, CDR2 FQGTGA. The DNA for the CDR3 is TGTGCCAGCAGCTCTACGGGGGCTCCCGATGCGACCCATTTT. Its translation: CASSSTGAPDATHF.

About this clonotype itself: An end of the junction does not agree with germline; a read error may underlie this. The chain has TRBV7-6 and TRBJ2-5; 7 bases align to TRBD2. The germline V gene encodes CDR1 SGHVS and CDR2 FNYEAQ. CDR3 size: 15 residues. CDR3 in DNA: TGTGCCAGCACCCTAAGCGGGGTCTCGTCAGAGGCCCAGTACTTC. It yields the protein CASTLSGVSSEAQYF.

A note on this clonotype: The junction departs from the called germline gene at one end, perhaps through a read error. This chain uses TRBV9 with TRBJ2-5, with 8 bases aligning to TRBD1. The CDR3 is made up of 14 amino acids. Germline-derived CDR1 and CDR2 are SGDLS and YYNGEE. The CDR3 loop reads CATSTTRQGRPSNF. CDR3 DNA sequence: TGTGCCACCAGCACAACCCGACAGGGGAGACCCAGTAACTTC.